This TCR beta chain was obtained from a study of human T cells and chemical hapten exposure. Overall study findings and caveats: There were significantly more large CDR3 similarity clusters among expanded TCRs than among controls. Having alopecia, donors may respond immunologically unlike healthy people.

CDR3 length: 20 amino acids. Germline-derived CDR1 and CDR2 are SQVTM and ANQGSEA. Trimming cost V 1 base and J 2 bases, with 28 bases left between them. Time point in this sample: pre-sensitization, week 0. Treatment in this sample: therapeutic diphenylcyclopropenone sensitization with weekly scalp DPC. Sequencing started from total RNA isolated from unfractionated whole blood. Library construction involved attaching unique molecular identifiers to individual cDNA molecules, which allowed quantitative, reproducible TCR counting. Each CDR3 protein is one row after TCRdb ran MiXCR on the RACE reads. The sample carries some 250,000 distinct CDR3 sequences, 7.5% to 8% recorded once. This clonotype showed up many times. Antigen specificity is unknown.

The chain employs TRBV29-1 and TRBJ2-3; a possible D gene is TRBD2 (6 bases). This sequence originates from a man aged 18 to 30 with alopecia areata. Some clones in this sample may be carry-over from other donors' samples. Source: whole blood, taken in connection with sensitization to the hapten diphenylcyclopropenone (DPC). The CDR3 sequence is CSVEGVRVLTPGGTTDTQYF. The DNA for the CDR3 is TGCAGCGTTGAAGGCGTCCGGGTCTTAACTCCTGGGGGGACCACAGATACGCAGTATTTT.